The following is a T cell receptor (beta chain) sequence with its context. Its antigen is undetermined. This sample was taken from a study of blood T cells in healthy people across ages. Russia was home to the donors, healthy Caucasian individuals aged 6 to 90. Overall study results and limits: Naive CD4+ cells and diversity were both higher in long-lived donors than in aged donors.

V lost 7 bases and J lost 5; bases outside the gene matches: 6. This CDR3 contains 14 residues. Germline lookup yields CDR1 DFQATT and CDR2 SNEGSKA (reference sequence). A second PCR, run for roughly 6 to 11 cycles, used a sample-barcoded 5' primer plus a J-beta primer mix. One entry per CDR3 protein, called by TCRdb with MiXCR from the 5' RACE reads. Of about 650,000 distinct CDR3 sequences in the sample, around 32% were seen once. The sequenced sample consisted of blood. V usage is TRBV20-1 and J usage is TRBJ2-1, with 12 positions matching TRBD2. This TCR came from a woman older than 75 in good health. Here the CDR3 reads CSVWTSGANNEQFF. In DNA form, the CDR3 reads TGCAGTGTCTGGACTAGCGGGGCCAACAATGAGCAGTTCTTC.